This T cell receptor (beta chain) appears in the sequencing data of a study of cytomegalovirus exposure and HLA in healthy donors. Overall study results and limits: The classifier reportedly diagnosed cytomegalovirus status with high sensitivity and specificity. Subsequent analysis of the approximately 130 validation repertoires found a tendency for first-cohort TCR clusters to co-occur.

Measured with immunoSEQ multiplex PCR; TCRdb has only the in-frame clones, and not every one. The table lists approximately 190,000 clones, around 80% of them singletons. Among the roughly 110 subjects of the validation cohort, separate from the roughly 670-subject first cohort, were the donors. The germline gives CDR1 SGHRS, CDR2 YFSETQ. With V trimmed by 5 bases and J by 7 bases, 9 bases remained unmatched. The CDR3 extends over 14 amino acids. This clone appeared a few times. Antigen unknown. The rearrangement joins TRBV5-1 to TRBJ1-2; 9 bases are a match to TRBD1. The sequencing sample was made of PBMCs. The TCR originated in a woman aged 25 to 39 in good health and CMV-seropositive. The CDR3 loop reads CASRPTGGAGGYTF. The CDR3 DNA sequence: TGCGCCAGCAGACCCACAGGGGGCGCAGGTGGCTACACCTTC.